This TCR beta chain was documented in a study of blood T cell repertoires in COVID-19 (dated by TCRdb to 2020 to 2022). Turning to the overall study: Collaborator samples came from the United States, Italy and Spain and covered acute and convalescent phases of COVID-19. The prospective study material was composed of cDNA or gDNA derived from T cells, B-cell-depleted T cells, or PBMCs. HLA class I and class II types, where available, came from metadata supplied by the sample provider rather than from assay-based typing. A freely available public database, intended as a resource for researchers studying the immune response to SARS-CoV-2, is where the repertoires were released. The samples were drawn from the first 160 participants of the ongoing ImmuneRACE study and from 1,254 subjects provided by 6 global collaborators. The dataset comprised deeply sampled blood TCRbeta repertoires from subjects exposed to, actively infected with, or recovered from COVID-19. A de-identified subject ID, COVID-19 status, age in years and sex were almost always included in the sample metadata.

Including the terminal cysteine and phenylalanine, the CDR3 comprises 16 residues. The read is trimmed to its CDR3 DNA, 48 bases read in frame from base 1. V is clipped by 1 base and J by 1 base, and the sequence between their germline boundaries is 14 bases long. CDR1 and CDR2, per the germline V gene, are SGDLS and YYNGEE. Here is what the overall study found, with its caveats: How much clinical and demographic metadata was included differed by source and by participant, and the metadata was provided uncurated.

Collaborating institutions collected whole blood in K2EDTA tubes following their own protocols. For TCRbeta analysis, collaborators shipped samples in one of three forms: frozen whole blood, isolated PBMCs, or DNA extracted from either of those sample types. TCRbeta CDR3 regions were amplified from genomic DNA by means of the immunoSEQ Assay, a bias-controlled multiplex PCR. The study's processing was this. The number of nucleated cells in each sample was estimated by amplification of reference gene primers within the assay. To quantify the absolute abundance of each unique TCRbeta CDR3 rearrangement, sequence reads were collapsed and filtered. For each sample, productive Simpson clonality was calculated by taking the square root of Simpson's diversity index across productive rearrangements. TCRdb carries this immuneACCESS record with in-frame sequences only. Its versions omit some clonotypes, under half of them owing to an unresolved V gene in the studies checked, with the rest unexplained. V and J calls plus clone size are reproduced from that table; the DNA served to infer D and trimming. The sample table records about 48,000 clones; approximately 90% of these occur just once. The ten largest make up about 5.1% of the sample.

This clone has only a few counts. There is no known antigen for this receptor. Qualities for individual bases were not recorded, and no much larger clone is one base off. The V and J genes are TRBV9 and TRBJ1-1; TRBD1 is possibly the D segment (5 matching bases). What was sequenced was peripheral blood. The source of this sequence is a man between 70 and 80 years old with acute or convalescent COVID-19. Here the CDR3 is given as CASSVFFDSANTEAFF. The nucleotide sequence is given as TGTGCCAGCAGCGTATTCTTCGACAGCGCGAACACTGAAGCTTTCTTT.